This T cell receptor (beta chain) emerged from a study of shared clonotypes between healthy human individuals. Whole-study context: Researchers drew samples from two women and three men aged 18 to 49.

The CDR3 consists of 15 residues. Looked up from germline, CDR1 is SGHRS and CDR2 is YFSETQ. V was shortened by 2 bases and J by 8 bases, with 16 bases between the two germline ends. The input for sorted-subset replicate PCRs was roughly 180 ng DNA, 30,000 or so T cell genomes. Some clones are missing from TCRdb's copy, which holds only in-frame ones; the method was immunoSEQ multiplex PCR. The sample yields roughly 530,000 clones, 95% to 97% seen once. About this clone itself: Its matching antigen is unknown.

The investigators split CD4+ cells into a CD45RA+ naive subset and a CD45RA-negative memory subset. Overall study results and limits: Blood was the only sampled material, and tissue repertoires likely differ.

The chain has TRBV5-1 and TRBJ1-4, with a weak D call TRBD1 (5 bases). Sequenced sample: naive CD4+ T cells sorted from blood. Subset here: CD45RA+ positively selected. The clonotype was recovered from a woman in her twenties or thirties in good health. The CDR3 here is CASSFMAGIDEKLFF. As DNA, the CDR3 is TGCGCCAGCAGCTTTATGGCAGGGATTGACGAAAAACTGTTTTTT.